The 3 T cell receptor beta chains presented below share a single source sample, sequenced in a study of PD-1 blockade in classical Hodgkin lymphoma. Only in-frame clones appear in the TCRdb table, and some are missing; sequencing was by immunoSEQ multiplex PCR. The sample records approximately 84,000 clones, approximately 83% being singletons. The time point denotes: cycle 4 day 1 (C4D1), after less than seven weeks of nivolumab. All patients relapsed after autologous stem cell transplantation, and brentuximab vedotin exposure varied. Specimen: peripheral blood mononuclear cells (PBMCs), collected before the fourth cycle of nivolumab. The receptors come from a human donor with classical Hodgkin lymphoma.

The rearrangement uses TRBV19 and TRBJ1-1; D might be TRBD1 (6 bases). With 0 bases removed from V and 1 base from J, the gap between germline ends came to 9 bases. Germline CDR1 and CDR2: LNHDA and SQIVND (reference sequence). This CDR3 region has 15 residues. The CDR3, as DNA: TGTGCCAGTAGTATAGACAGGGGTGAGAACACTGAAGCTTTCTTT. Its protein product is CASSIDRGENTEAFF.

The chain employs TRBV25-1 and TRBJ1-2, with TRBD1 matching 9 bases. The germline CDR1 and CDR2 sequences are MGHDK and SYGVNS. This CDR3 has 12 amino acids. CDR3 bases: TGTGGAAAGGGGGGGACAGGGAATGGCTACACCTTC. It codes for CGKGGTGNGYTF.

The chain is built from TRBV5-4 and TRBJ1-4; D call uncertain. Trimming left V 0 bases short and J 6 bases short, with 9 bases between. CDR3 length: 14 residues. CDR1 is SGHNT and CDR2 is YYREEE in the germline V gene (reference sequence). The CDR3 protein is CASSLGATHEKLFF. The CDR3 DNA reads TGTGCCAGCAGCTTGGGGGCCACCCATGAAAAACTGTTTTTT.